The next 24 T cell receptor beta chains were all read from a single sample in a study of T cells in Graves' hyperthyroidism and ophthalmopathy. Amplified regions were TCR beta CDR3 sequences from RNA transcripts. First-round RT-PCR of the TCR CDR3 relied on the HTBI primer set. In TCRdb, the multiplex PCR reads were re-called with MiXCR into one record per CDR3 protein. The table records more than 500,000 distinct CDR3 sequences, roughly 17% of them present only once. The sequenced sample consisted of blood. The receptors shown here come from a woman aged 25 to 39 with Graves' hyperthyroidism.

This clonotype was recorded many times. The genes are TRBV20-1 and TRBJ2-1, with D possibly being TRBD2 (6 bases). V lost 0 bases and J 12 bases, leaving 15 bases between the germline ends. CDR1 and CDR2 (germline): DFQATT, SNEGSKA (reference sequence). CDR3 size: 13 residues. The CDR3 protein is CSARDSRDGRQFF. As DNA, the CDR3 is TGCAGTGCTAGAGATTCGCGGGACGGTAGGCAGTTCTTC.

This clonotype was counted many times. The J gene is TRBJ2-5, the V gene TRBV25-1, with 13 nucleotides matching TRBD2. V gave up 3 bases and J gave up 1 base; unmatched junction bases: 2. Germline V gene lookup returns CDR1 MGHDK and CDR2 SYGVNS. CDR3 length equals 16 residues. The CDR3 nucleotides are TGTGCCAGCAGTGATACTAGCGGGAGGGCCCAAGAGACCCAGTACTTC. Translation: CASSDTSGRAQETQYF.

This chain uses TRBV6-5 with TRBJ1-1; no clear D gene. The CDR3 length is 12 residues. Germline loops: CDR1 MNHEY, CDR2 SVGAGI. Trimming removed 2 bases at V and 3 bases at J, with 4 bases between. CDR3 region: CASSYRHTEAFF. The CDR3 DNA reads TGTGCCAGCAGTTACAGACACACTGAAGCTTTCTTT.

This sequence joins TRBV29-1 and TRBJ2-1; D assignment may be TRBD1 or TRBD2 (5 bases each). The CDR3 is 13 amino acids. CDR1 and CDR2 from the germline V gene are SQVTM and ANQGSEA. V gave up 2 bases and J gave up 8 bases, with 13 bases separating them. The CDR3 nucleotides read TGCAGCGTTGAATCAGGGAGTAGTGATGAGCAGTTCTTC. As protein: CSVESGSSDEQFF.

This clonotype was detected a few times. The chain employs TRBV6-5 and TRBJ1-2; weak D call: TRBD1 (6 bases). The length of the CDR3 is 17 residues. Germline CDR1 is MNHEY and CDR2 is SVGAGI. V was trimmed by 2 bases and J by 4 bases, leaving 20 bases between them. CDR3 residues: CASSYAISGALLYGYTF. As DNA, the CDR3 is TGTGCCAGCAGTTACGCAATATCAGGGGCTCTCCTCTATGGCTACACCTTC.

In its sample, this clonotype was seen a few times. The chain is built from TRBV28 and TRBJ1-1; possible D gene TRBD1, 6 bases. Trimming stripped 1 base from V and 5 bases from J, with 14 bases between. The germline CDR1 and CDR2 sequences are MDHEN and SYDVKM. The CDR3 extends over 15 amino acids. CDR3 DNA sequence: TGTGCCAGCAGTTTATTGCTAGGGGGGGAAACTGAAGCTTTCTTT. Residues: CASSLLLGGETEAFF.

This clonotype was seen ten or more times. This chain links TRBV27 with TRBJ2-2, with D unclear. The ends were cut back, 6 bases at V and 5 bases at J, with 7 bases in the middle. Germline loops: CDR1 MNHEY, CDR2 SMNVEV (reference sequence). The CDR3 length is 12 residues. CDR3 region: CASSFRTGELFF. As DNA, the CDR3 is TGTGCCAGCAGCTTTCGTACCGGGGAGCTGTTTTTT.

This clonotype showed up many times. This CDR3 is CASSPDLGDEQYF. The CDR3 DNA follows: TGTGCCAGCAGCCCGGACCTGGGGGACGAGCAGTACTTC. The gene calls are TRBV7-9 and TRBJ2-7; D may correspond to TRBD1 or TRBD2 (5 bases each). The germline CDR1 and CDR2 sequences are SEHNR and FQNEAQ (reference sequence). V was cut by 5 bases and J by 5 bases, with 13 bases left in between. The CDR3 covers 13 residues. The full variable domain, in which reference TRBV7-9 and TRBJ2-7 provide the parts outside the CDR3, is DTGVSQNPRHKITKRGQNVTFRCDPISEHNRLYWYRQTLGQGPEFLTYFQNEAQLEKSRLLSDRFSAERPKGSFSTLEIQRTEQGDSAMYLCASSPDLGDEQYFGPGTRLTVT.

This sequence joins TRBV12-3 or TRBV12-4 and TRBJ2-3, with TRBD1 matching 7 bases. V trimming: 7 bases; J trimming: 3 bases; junction bases outside the gene matches: 7. This CDR3 has 14 amino acids. CDR3 residues: CASKGDRVTDTQYF. The CDR3 DNA reads as TGTGCCAGCAAGGGCGACAGGGTGACAGATACGCAGTATTTT.

This clonotype was seen at least ten times. The rearrangement joins TRBV11-2 to TRBJ2-1, with D perhaps matching TRBD2 (5 bases). CDR3 length: 16 residues. Trimming left V 1 base short and J 11 bases short, with 21 bases between. The V gene's germline CDR1 is SGHAT and CDR2 FQNNGV. The CDR3 bases are TGTGCCAGCAGCTTAGTGGCGAGCGGCGCAGGTGGGCAGCAGTTCTTC. It codes for CASSLVASGAGGQQFF.

Details on this clonotype: A read error may account for a junction end that differs from germline. The V gene is TRBV6-2 or TRBV6-3, the J gene TRBJ2-2; 13 bases agree with TRBD2. Germline CDR1 is MNHEY and CDR2 is SVGEGT. This CDR3 has 18 amino acids. DNA for the CDR3: TGTGCCAGCAGTCACTCTCCCGGACTAGCGGGAGTCGCCGGGGAGCTGTTTTTT. Amino acids: CASSHSPGLAGVAGELFF.

The gene calls are TRBV6-2 or TRBV6-3 and TRBJ2-4; 11 bases are a match to TRBD2. The CDR3 consists of 16 residues. V trimming: 7 bases; J trimming: 2 bases; junction bases outside the gene matches: 7. Germline values: CDR1 MNHEY, CDR2 SVGEGT. The CDR3 sequence: CASTTGTSGSKNIQYF. The CDR3 nucleotides read TGTGCCAGCACTACCGGGACTAGCGGATCCAAAAACATTCAGTACTTC.

The gene calls are TRBV28 and TRBJ2-1; 12 nucleotides match TRBD2. The germline gives CDR1 MDHEN, CDR2 SYDVKM. V shed 5 bases and J 5 bases; nucleotides not matched to a gene: 4. This CDR3 contains 15 residues. CDR3 sequence: CASSRTSGTHNEQFF. The CDR3 region has the DNA TGTGCCAGCAGTCGGACTAGCGGGACTCACAATGAGCAGTTCTTC.

V and J are TRBV20-1 and TRBJ2-5; TRBD2 agrees at 13 bases. The V gene's germline CDR1 is DFQATT and CDR2 SNEGSKA (reference sequence). This CDR3 comprises 17 residues. After removal of 3 bases from V and 1 base from J, the junction contained 8 bases not matched to a gene. CDR3 protein: CSASHPTSGRTQETQYF. DNA for the CDR3: TGCAGTGCTAGTCACCCGACTAGCGGGAGGACCCAAGAGACCCAGTACTTC.

There are a few counts of this clonotype. CDR3 DNA sequence: TGTGCCATCAGTGGAAGGGGCGCGAACCAAGAGACCCAGTACTTC. Its translation is CAISGRGANQETQYF. The chain is built from TRBV10-3 and TRBJ2-5; the D gene is possibly TRBD1 (5 bases). The germline V gene has CDR1 ENHRY and CDR2 SYGVKD. V lost 4 bases and J lost 0, with 12 bases in between. The CDR3 is made up of 15 amino acids.

This clonotype was seen at least ten times. The chain joins TRBV7-8 to TRBJ2-3; D not resolved. This CDR3 has 12 amino acids. V shed 7 bases and J shed 2 bases, with 7 bases lying between them. The V gene's germline CDR1 is SGHVS and CDR2 FQNEAQ. The CDR3 region has the DNA TGTGCCAGCATGGGCGACACAGATACGCAGTATTTT. It is translated as CASMGDTDTQYF.

This clonotype has at least ten counts. This sequence joins TRBV20-1 and TRBJ1-1; possibly TRBD1 for D (6 bases). This CDR3 is 13 amino acids long. V gave up 3 bases and J gave up 3 bases, with 11 bases separating them. Germline values: CDR1 DFQATT, CDR2 SNEGSKA (reference sequence). The CDR3 nucleotides are TGCAGTGCTAGGAGGGGGTGGGACACTGAAGCTTTCTTT. Translated: CSARRGWDTEAFF.

This clonotype was recorded many times. This chain uses TRBV28 with TRBJ2-3; the match to TRBD2 covers 8 bases. Trimming cost V 5 bases and J 2 bases; bases outside gene matches: 9. CDR3 length: 16 residues. Germline CDR1 reads MDHEN; CDR2 reads SYDVKM. The CDR3 sequence: CASSPPSGRNTDTQYF. The CDR3 DNA is TGTGCCAGCAGTCCTCCTAGCGGGCGTAACACAGATACGCAGTATTTT.

This clonotype was picked up a small number of times. The chain combines TRBV14 with TRBJ2-1; 12 positions agree with TRBD2. With 2 bases clipped from V and 6 bases from J, the junction kept 5 bases outside the gene matches. Per the germline V gene, CDR1 is SGHDN and CDR2 is FVKESK. The CDR3 totals 16 residues. CDR3: CASSQRLAGDGNEQFF. CDR3 in DNA: TGTGCCAGCAGCCAACGACTAGCGGGAGACGGCAATGAGCAGTTCTTC.

This clonotype was seen only a few times. V and J are TRBV13 and TRBJ2-7; TRBD2 is a possible D gene (5 bases). The length of the CDR3 is 16 residues. The V and J ends lost 2 bases and 2 bases respectively, with 16 bases between them. Germline lookup yields CDR1 PRHDT and CDR2 FYEKMQ (reference sequence). Here the CDR3 DNA reads TGTGCCAGCAGCTTAATCGGCATCCACGGGACCTACGAGCAGTACTTC. The encoded protein is CASSLIGIHGTYEQYF.

At least ten counts were recorded for this clonotype. The gene calls are TRBV27 and TRBJ2-7, with D maybe TRBD2 (6 bases). V was pared by 5 bases and J by 2 bases, with 10 bases between. Germline lookup yields CDR1 MNHEY and CDR2 SMNVEV (reference sequence). The CDR3 consists of 13 residues. The CDR3 bases are TGTGCCAGCAGTACGGGGGATACCTACGAGCAGTACTTC. Translating gives CASSTGDTYEQYF.

This clonotype was seen only a few times. The chain couples TRBV29-1 to TRBJ2-2; D not resolved. The V and J ends lost 7 bases and 1 base respectively, with 10 bases between them. Per germline, CDR1 SQVTM and CDR2 ANQGSEA. CDR3 size: 13 residues. In DNA, the CDR3 is TGCAGCGCCGCAGGAGAGAACACCGGGGAGCTGTTTTTT. It codes for CSAAGENTGELFF.

This clonotype was counted ten times or more. This sequence joins TRBV27 and TRBJ2-1; a possible D gene is TRBD1 (5 bases). The length of the CDR3 is 15 residues. CDR1 MNHEY and CDR2 SMNVEV come from the germline V gene (reference sequence). Trimming removed 5 bases from V and 5 bases from J, with 16 bases in between. The CDR3 DNA reads TGTGCCAGCAGTCTTGACAGCATTCTCAACAATGAGCAGTTCTTC. Translation: CASSLDSILNNEQFF.

This clonotype was found many times. The CDR3 is CASSSWTGDYEQYF. The CDR3 nucleotides are TGTGCCAGCAGCTCCTGGACAGGGGACTACGAGCAGTACTTC. The V gene is TRBV7-8, the J gene TRBJ2-7; the match to TRBD1 covers 9 bases. The CDR3 consists of 14 residues. Looked up from germline, CDR1 is SGHVS and CDR2 is FQNEAQ. Trimming removed 4 bases from V and 3 bases from J; junction bases left unmatched: 4.